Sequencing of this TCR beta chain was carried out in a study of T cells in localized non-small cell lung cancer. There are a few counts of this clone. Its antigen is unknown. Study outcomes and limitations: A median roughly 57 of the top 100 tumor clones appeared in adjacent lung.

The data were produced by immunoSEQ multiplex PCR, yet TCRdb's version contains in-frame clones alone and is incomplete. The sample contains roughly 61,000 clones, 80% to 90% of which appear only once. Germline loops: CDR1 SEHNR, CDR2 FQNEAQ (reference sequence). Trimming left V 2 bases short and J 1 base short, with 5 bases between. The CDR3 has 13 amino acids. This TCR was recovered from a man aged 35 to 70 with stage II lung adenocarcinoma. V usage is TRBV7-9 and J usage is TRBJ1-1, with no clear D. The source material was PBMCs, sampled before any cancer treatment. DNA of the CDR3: TGTGCCAGCAGCTTAACCGGGAACACTGAAGCTTTCTTT. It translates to CASSLTGNTEAFF. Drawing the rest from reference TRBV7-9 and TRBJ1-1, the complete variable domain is DTGVSQNPRHKITKRGQNVTFRCDPISEHNRLYWYRQTLGQGPEFLTYFQNEAQLEKSRLLSDRFSAERPKGSFSTLEIQRTEQGDSAMYLCASSLTGNTEAFFGQGTRLTVV.